This entry lists 13 T cell receptor beta chains sequenced from one sample in a study of cytomegalovirus exposure and HLA in healthy donors. The PCR ran on 60 Vbeta and 13 Jbeta primers. TCRdb's copy holds only in-frame clones and misses some; the assay was immunoSEQ multiplex PCR. The sample records over 90,000 clones, roughly three quarters being singletons. Sequenced sample: PBMCs. Receptors originate from a male donor in good health and CMV-seropositive.

CDR3 nucleotide sequence: TGTGCCAGTAAGGGACTAGCGGGAACCTACAATGAGCAGTTCTTC. Protein product: CASKGLAGTYNEQFF. The V call is TRBV19, the J call TRBJ2-1; 13 bases align to TRBD2. Germline assignment: CDR1 LNHDA and CDR2 SQIVND (reference sequence). The CDR3 has 15 residues. Trimming cost V 7 bases and J 2 bases; bases outside gene matches: 2.

J is TRBJ2-5 and V is TRBV9, with 7 bases identical to TRBD2. The CDR3 totals 20 residues. Unmatched junction bases numbered 21, after V lost 3 bases and J lost 1 base. Germline loops: CDR1 SGDLS, CDR2 YYNGEE. For the CDR3, the DNA is TGTGCCAGCAGCGGTGGGACTGCAGTACTAGCGAGAAGCCGCCAAGAGACCCAGTACTTC. This sequence encodes CASSGGTAVLARSRQETQYF.

The chain links TRBV21-1 to TRBJ1-5; TRBD1 was called by the table and not checked on the DNA. TRBV21-1 is reported as a pseudogene. The CDR3 is made up of 18 amino acids. In DNA form, the CDR3 reads TGTGCCAGCAGCGCAAGAGGGACAGGACGCTTTAGCAATCAGCCCCAGCATTTT. This codes for CASSARGTGRFSNQPQHF.

CDR3 protein: CASSSRQAGPDTQYF. As DNA, the CDR3 is TGTGCCAGCAGTTCGCGACAGGCAGGACCAGATACGCAGTATTTT. V gene TRBV27 combines with J gene TRBJ2-3; tentatively, D is TRBD1 (6 bases). In germline, CDR1 is MNHEY, CDR2 SMNVEV (reference sequence). The CDR3 is 15 amino acids. The germline V and J ends were trimmed by 4 bases and 4 bases, with 15 bases remaining between them.

This clone was seen a few times. The rearrangement joins TRBV5-6 to TRBJ2-1, with 7 nucleotides matching TRBD1. Germline V gene sequence: CDR1 SGHDT, CDR2 YYEEEE. V trimming: 0 bases; J trimming: 5 bases; junction bases outside the gene matches: 5. The CDR3 is 15 amino acids. The CDR3 loop is CASSLAAGGNNEQFF. As DNA, the CDR3 is TGTGCCAGCAGCTTGGCGGCAGGGGGTAACAATGAGCAGTTCTTC. Full variable domain (outside the CDR3, taken from reference TRBV5-6 and TRBJ2-1): DAGVTQSPTHLIKTRGQQVTLRCSPKSGHDTVSWYQQALGQGPQFIFQYYEEEERQRGNFPDRFSGHQFPNYSSELNVNALLLGDSALYLCASSLAAGGNNEQFFGPGTRLTVL.

The chain employs TRBV27 and TRBJ2-7; D possibly corresponds to TRBD1 (5 bases). Trimming removed 6 bases from V and 3 bases from J, with 9 bases in between. The CDR3 covers 12 residues. Germline CDR1 and CDR2: MNHEY and SMNVEV (reference sequence). The CDR3 region is CASRTQDYEQYF. CDR3 DNA sequence: TGTGCCAGCAGGACACAGGACTACGAGCAGTACTTC.

This clone turned up a few times. The chain carries TRBV4-1 and TRBJ1-1; D ambiguous. The CDR3 is 17 amino acids. The V gene's germline CDR1 is MGHRA and CDR2 YSYEKL. Trimming took 4 bases from V and 2 from J, leaving 20 bases between them. The CDR3 DNA sequence: TGCGCCAGCAGCCCGGGTCCACCCAGATTCCTTAACACTGAAGCTTTCTTT. It yields the protein CASSPGPPRFLNTEAFF.

The J gene is TRBJ2-3, the V gene TRBV28; 12 bases are shared with TRBD2. Looked up from germline, CDR1 is MDHEN and CDR2 is SYDVKM. This CDR3 contains 15 residues. V lost 8 bases and J lost 0; bases outside the gene matches: 3. CDR3 sequence: CASGTSGFSTDTQYF. The CDR3 DNA reads as TGTGCCAGCGGGACTAGCGGGTTTAGCACAGATACGCAGTATTTT.

CDR3 nucleotide sequence: TGTGCCAGCAGCGACGGACTAGCGGCTTACAATGAGCAGTTCTTC. Translating it yields CASSDGLAAYNEQFF. V gene TRBV5-6 combines with J gene TRBJ2-1; TRBD2 agrees at 10 bases. This CDR3 is 15 amino acids long. The trim removed 4 bases at V and 4 bases at J, leaving 5 bases unmatched. Per germline, CDR1 SGHDT and CDR2 YYEEEE.

V gene TRBV7-6 combines with J gene TRBJ2-7; TRBD2 matches 13 bases. J gave up 4 bases and V 5 bases, and 2 bases lay outside the gene matches. From germline, CDR1 is SGHVS and CDR2 FNYEAQ. This CDR3 has 14 residues. CDR3 residues: CASSGTSGNYEQYF. The CDR3 DNA reads TGTGCCAGCAGCGGGACTAGCGGGAATTACGAGCAGTACTTC.

The genes are TRBV6-6 and TRBJ2-2, with a tentative D call TRBD1 (6 bases). The CDR3 is made up of 16 amino acids. With 0 bases removed from V and 2 bases from J, the gap between germline ends came to 10 bases. The germline V gene has CDR1 MNHNY and CDR2 SVGAGI (reference sequence). In DNA, the CDR3 is TGTGCCAGCAGTTACTCGAGACAGGCAAACACCGGGGAGCTGTTTTTT. Translated, it gives CASSYSRQANTGELFF.

The CDR3 nucleotides read TGTGCCAGCAGCGTAGCCCGGGCTAGCGGGAGGAACAATGAGCAGTTCTTC. Its protein is CASSVARASGRNNEQFF. The chain has TRBV9 and TRBJ2-1, with 11 bases lining up with TRBD2. CDR3 length: 17 residues. Trimming took 0 bases from V and 5 from J; bases not matched to a gene: 7. Per the germline V gene, CDR1 is SGDLS and CDR2 is YYNGEE.

This clone was recorded once. The J gene is TRBJ2-7, the V gene TRBV7-3, with D possibly matching TRBD1 (6 bases). CDR1 and CDR2 (germline): SGHTA, FQGTGA. The V gene lost 1 base and the J gene lost 3 bases, with 16 bases spanning the gap. The CDR3 is 16 amino acids. The CDR3 sequence: CASSLSGGGGRYEQYF. The CDR3 DNA is TGTGCCAGCAGCTTAAGTGGGGGCGGAGGCCGCTACGAGCAGTACTTC. Full variable domain (outside the CDR3, taken from reference TRBV7-3 and TRBJ2-7): GAGVSQTPSNKVTEKGKYVELRCDPISGHTALYWYRQSLGQGPEFLIYFQGTGAADDSGLPNDRFFAVRPEGSVSTLKIQRTERGDSAVYLCASSLSGGGGRYEQYFGPGTRLTVT.